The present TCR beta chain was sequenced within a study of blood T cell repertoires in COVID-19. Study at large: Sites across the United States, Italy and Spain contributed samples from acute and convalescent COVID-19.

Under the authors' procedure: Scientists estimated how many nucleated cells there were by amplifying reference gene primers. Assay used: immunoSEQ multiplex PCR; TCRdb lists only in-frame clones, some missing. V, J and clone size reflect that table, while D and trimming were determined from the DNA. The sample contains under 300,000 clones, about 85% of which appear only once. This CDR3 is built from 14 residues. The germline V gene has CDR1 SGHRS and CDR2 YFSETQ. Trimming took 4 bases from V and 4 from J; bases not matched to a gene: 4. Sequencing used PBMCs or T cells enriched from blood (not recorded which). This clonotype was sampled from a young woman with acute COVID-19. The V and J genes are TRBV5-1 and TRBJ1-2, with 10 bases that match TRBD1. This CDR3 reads CASSETGGGYGYTF. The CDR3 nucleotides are TGCGCCAGCAGCGAGACAGGGGGCGGCTATGGCTACACCTTC.